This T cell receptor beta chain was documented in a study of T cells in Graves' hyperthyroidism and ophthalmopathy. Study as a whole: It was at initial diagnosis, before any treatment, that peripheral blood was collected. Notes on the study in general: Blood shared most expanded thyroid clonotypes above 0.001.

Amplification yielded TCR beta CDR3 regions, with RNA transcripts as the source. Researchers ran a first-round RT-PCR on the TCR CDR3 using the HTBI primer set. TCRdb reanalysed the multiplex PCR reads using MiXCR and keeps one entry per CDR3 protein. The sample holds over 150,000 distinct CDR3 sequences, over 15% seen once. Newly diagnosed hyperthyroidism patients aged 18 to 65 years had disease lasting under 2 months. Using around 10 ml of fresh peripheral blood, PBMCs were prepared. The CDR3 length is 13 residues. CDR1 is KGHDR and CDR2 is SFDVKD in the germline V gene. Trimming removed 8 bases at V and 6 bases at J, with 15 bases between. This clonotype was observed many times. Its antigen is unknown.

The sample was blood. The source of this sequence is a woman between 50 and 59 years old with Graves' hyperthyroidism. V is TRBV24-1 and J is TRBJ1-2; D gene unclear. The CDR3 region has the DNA TGTGCCACCAATTCAGGCCGCTCGGATGGCTACACCTTC. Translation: CATNSGRSDGYTF.